Below, one TCR beta chain is given with its context. This clone has only a few counts. The specificity of this receptor is unknown. No base quality values were provided; no much bigger clone lies one nucleotide off. Participants in the prospective study were enrolled through a virtual design, were aged roughly 18 to 95 years, and lived in approximately 25 United States geographic areas. In the prospective study, participants were assigned to cohorts based on the clinical history participants reported in a screening survey and a study questionnaire. ImmuneRACE Cohort 3 recovered participants were defined by two consecutive negative NP/OP PCR tests, healthcare professional clearance, or symptom resolution. In the prospective study, mobile phlebotomists collected whole blood, serum and a nasopharyngeal or oropharyngeal swab from each participant. Over a roughly two-month period, participants in the prospective study had the option of providing additional blood draws and questionnaires. Blood samples from the prospective study were shipped frozen or at room temperature prior to DNA extraction.

CDR1 SGHRS and CDR2 YFSETQ were looked up in the germline V gene. Including the terminal cysteine and phenylalanine, the CDR3 comprises 15 residues. This entry keeps only the CDR3 DNA: 45 bases, framed from base 1. At the junction V is shortened by 0 bases and J by 2 bases, with 11 bases in between. TCRbeta CDR3 regions were amplified from genomic DNA using the immunoSEQ Assay, a bias-controlled multiplex PCR. As for the authors' bioinformatics: Nucleated cell counts per sample were estimated from amplification of reference gene primers within the assay. To quantify the absolute abundance of each unique TCRbeta CDR3 rearrangement, sequence reads were collapsed and filtered. For each sample, productive Simpson clonality was calculated as the square root of Simpson's diversity index over productive rearrangements. TCRdb carries this immuneACCESS record with in-frame sequences only. Its versions omit some clonotypes, under half of them owing to an unresolved V gene in the studies checked, with the rest unexplained. D and trimming come from the DNA, and the V and J calls and clone size come from that table. Recorded for this sample are 200,000 to 250,000 clones; 70% to 85% of them occurred a single time. Clones ranked in the top ten supply approximately 15% of the sample.

This entry is derived from a study of blood T cell repertoires in COVID-19 (dated by TCRdb to the early 2020s). With regard to the full study: The collaborator samples originated in the United States, Italy and Spain and spanned the acute and convalescent phases of COVID-19. A de-identified subject ID, COVID-19 status, age in years and sex were almost always included in the sample metadata. Deeply sampled blood TCRbeta repertoires from subjects exposed to, actively infected with, or recovered from COVID-19 were included in the dataset. A freely available public database, intended as a resource for researchers studying the immune response to SARS-CoV-2, is where the repertoires were released. Where available, HLA class I and class II types were obtained from metadata supplied by the sample provider rather than from assay-based typing. Samples came from the ongoing ImmuneRACE study (first 160 participants) plus 1,254 subjects from 6 global collaborators. The prospective study material was composed of cDNA or gDNA derived from T cells, B-cell-depleted T cells, or PBMCs. The research as a whole found: Clinical and demographic metadata were provided uncurated, with the amount varying by source and participant.

The source of this sequence is a middle-aged man who had recovered from COVID-19. In this chain, TRBV5-1 is recombined with TRBJ1-1; the D gene is not confidently resolved. Material for sequencing was PBMCs or T cells enriched from blood (not recorded which). The CDR3 sequence is CASSLAMAGNTEAFF. The nucleotides are TGCGCCAGCAGCTTGGCCATGGCAGGCAACACTGAAGCTTTCTTT.